Each of the 20 T cell receptor beta chains below was sequenced from the same sample in a study of cytomegalovirus exposure and HLA in healthy donors. Primers: 60 Vbeta forward and 13 Jbeta reverse. Some clones are missing from TCRdb's copy, which holds only in-frame ones; the method was immunoSEQ multiplex PCR. The data hold some 110,000 clones, with approximately 70% observed a single time. The specimen was PBMCs. These receptor sequences come from a young woman in good health and CMV-seronegative.

The sample holds one count of this clone. The V and J genes are TRBV5-1 and TRBJ2-2, with 9 bases identical to TRBD1. Losses at the gene ends were 0 bases for V and 1 base for J; bases not matched to a gene: 4. Germline CDR1 and CDR2: SGHRS and YFSETQ. This CDR3 comprises 17 residues. The CDR3 sequence is CASSLVQGAWNTGELFF. CDR3 bases: TGCGCCAGCAGCTTGGTACAGGGGGCATGGAACACCGGGGAGCTGTTTTTT. Looking up the rest from reference TRBV5-1 and TRBJ2-2 gives the full variable domain: KAGVTQTPRYLIKTRGQQVTLSCSPISGHRSVSWYQQTPGQGLQFLFEYFSETQRNKGNFPGRFSGRQFSNSRSEMNVSTLELGDSALYLCASSLVQGAWNTGELFFGEGSRLTVL.

The chain employs TRBV5-6 and TRBJ2-5; TRBD1 is a possible D gene (5 bases). The germline gives CDR1 SGHDT, CDR2 YYEEEE. Trimming pared 4 bases from V and 0 bases from J, leaving 13 bases between. The CDR3 covers 15 residues. CDR3 coding DNA: TGTGCCAGCAGCAGGGGATTGGGGAACCAAGAGACCCAGTACTTC. This sequence encodes CASSRGLGNQETQYF.

This chain uses TRBV30 with TRBJ1-1; TRBD1 aligns across 7 bases. Germline CDR1 and CDR2: GTSNPN and SVGIG (reference sequence). With 1 base clipped from V and 4 bases from J, the junction kept 6 bases outside the gene matches. This CDR3 is built from 14 residues. The CDR3 DNA follows: TGTGCCTGGAGTGCCGGGACAGCTGTCACTGAAGCTTTCTTT. Translated, it gives CAWSAGTAVTEAFF.

The genes are TRBV19 and TRBJ2-1, with D unresolved. Trimming cost V 9 bases and J 0 bases, with 12 bases left between them. The CDR3 has 14 residues. Germline assignment: CDR1 LNHDA and CDR2 SQIVND (reference sequence). CDR3 sequence reads: CASALYHSYNEQFF. The CDR3 DNA is TGTGCCAGCGCACTGTACCACTCCTACAATGAGCAGTTCTTC. Using reference TRBV19 and TRBJ2-1 for the parts outside the CDR3, the full variable domain is DGGITQSPKYLFRKEGQNVTLSCEQNLNHDAMYWYRQDPGQGLRLIYYSQIVNDFQKGDIAEGYSVSREKKESFPLTVTSAQKNPTAFYLCASALYHSYNEQFFGPGTRLTVL.

V and J are TRBV6-4 and TRBJ1-2; 7 positions match TRBD1. The CDR3 is 17 residues long. V was pared by 0 bases and J by 0 bases, with 7 bases of the junction left unmatched. Germline V gene lookup returns CDR1 MRHNA and CDR2 SNTAGT. CDR3 region: CASSDSGRGSTNYGYTF. The DNA for the CDR3 is TGTGCCAGCAGTGACTCCGGCAGGGGGTCAACTAACTATGGCTACACCTTC.

The chain employs TRBV19 and TRBJ2-1; D is possibly TRBD2 (5 bases). This CDR3 is 13 amino acids long. V shed 3 bases and J shed 9 bases, with 12 bases lying between them. Germline V gene sequence: CDR1 LNHDA, CDR2 SQIVND (reference sequence). The CDR3: CASSMTSGGEQFF. The CDR3 DNA sequence: TGTGCCAGTAGTATGACGAGCGGTGGTGAGCAGTTCTTC.

The chain joins TRBV11-2 to TRBJ1-1; D may be TRBD1 (5 bases). The CDR3 has 14 residues. From germline, CDR1 is SGHAT and CDR2 FQNNGV. V gave up 2 bases and J gave up 1 base, with 8 bases separating them. The CDR3 DNA sequence: TGTGCCAGCAGCTTAAGACAGACGAACACTGAAGCTTTCTTT. Its translation is CASSLRQTNTEAFF. Combining the CDR3 with reference TRBV11-2 and TRBJ1-1 gives the whole variable domain EAGVAQSPRYKIIEKRQSVAFWCNPISGHATLYWYQQILGQGPKLLIQFQNNGVVDDSQLPKDRFSAERLKGVDSTLKIQPAKLEDSAVYLCASSLRQTNTEAFFGQGTRLTVV.

This clone was observed a single time. V is TRBV30 and J is TRBJ2-5; D perhaps matches TRBD2 (6 bases). V was pared by 3 bases and J by 3 bases, with 11 bases between. CDR1 and CDR2 from the germline V gene are GTSNPN and SVGIG (reference sequence). The CDR3 totals 13 residues. The DNA of the CDR3 is TGTGCCTGGAGCCCGGGAGTAAAAGAGACCCAGTACTTC. Residues: CAWSPGVKETQYF. The entire variable domain, with the rest obtained from reference TRBV30 and TRBJ2-5, is as follows: SQTIHQWPATLVQPVGSPLSLECTVEGTSNPNLYWYRQAAGRGLQLLFYSVGIGQISSEVPQNLSASRPQDRQFILSSKKLLLSDSGFYLCAWSPGVKETQYFGPGTRLLVL.

The chain links TRBV6-1 to TRBJ1-2, with 8 bases that match TRBD1. CDR1 is MNHNS, CDR2 SASEGT, per germline. The CDR3 has 15 residues. The ends lost 10 bases at V and 1 base at J; junction bases unmatched: 11. This chain's CDR3 is CATTDRDRLNYGYTF. In DNA form, the CDR3 reads TGTGCCACAACGGACCGGGACAGGCTTAACTATGGCTACACCTTC.

V and J are TRBV7-2 and TRBJ1-1, with D perhaps TRBD1 (5 bases). Germline CDR1 reads SGHTA; CDR2 reads FQGNSA. The V end lost 2 bases, the J end lost 1 base, and 11 bases lay between the germline ends. There are 15 residues in the CDR3. The DNA of the CDR3 is TGTGCCAGCAGCTTAAGAACAGGACAGAACACTGAAGCTTTCTTT. Protein sequence: CASSLRTGQNTEAFF.

V is TRBV10-3 and J is TRBJ1-4; no definite D call. The CDR3 loop spans 12 amino acids. Germline CDR1 ENHRY, CDR2 SYGVKD. V was shortened by 0 bases and J by 10 bases, with 6 bases between the two germline ends. DNA for the CDR3: TGTGCCATCAGTGAGTCGGTCGGAAAACTGTTTTTT. Protein: CAISESVGKLFF.

This clone has a handful of counts. V usage is TRBV9 and J usage is TRBJ2-2, with TRBD2 matching 10 bases. This CDR3 is 16 amino acids long. Germline V gene lookup returns CDR1 SGDLS and CDR2 YYNGEE. J was trimmed by 2 bases and V by 0 bases; bases with no gene match: 1. The DNA for the CDR3 is TGTGCCAGCAGCGTAGTACTAGCGGGAAACACCGGGGAGCTGTTTTTT. This translates into CASSVVLAGNTGELFF.

The sample holds one count of this clone. The J gene is TRBJ1-1, the V gene TRBV9; maybe TRBD1 (5 bases). The CDR3 is made up of 16 amino acids. Germline V gene data show CDR1 as SGDLS and CDR2 as YYNGEE. Trimming stripped 3 bases from V and 0 bases from J, with 15 bases between. The CDR3 sequence is CASSALRQKMNTEAFF. CDR3 sequence (DNA): TGTGCCAGCAGCGCCCTGAGACAGAAGATGAACACTGAAGCTTTCTTT.

The gene calls are TRBV6-5 and TRBJ1-1; maybe TRBD1 (6 bases). CDR1 and CDR2 (germline): MNHEY, SVGAGI. The CDR3 spans 14 residues. Trimming cost V 11 bases and J 4 bases, with 20 bases left between them. The chain's CDR3 is CACIGQPQATEAFF. The CDR3 nucleotides are TGTGCCTGTATAGGACAGCCCCAAGCCACTGAAGCTTTCTTT.

In this sample, this clone turned up a few times. The gene calls are TRBV6-4 and TRBJ2-3; a possible D gene is TRBD1 (6 bases). Trimming removed 2 bases at V and 5 bases at J, with 11 bases between. Germline V gene lookup returns CDR1 MRHNA and CDR2 SNTAGT. This CDR3 contains 14 residues. The CDR3 DNA sequence: TGTGCCAGCAGTGACCGGGACAACCAAGATACGCAGTATTTT. This codes for CASSDRDNQDTQYF.

V gene TRBV29-1 combines with J gene TRBJ1-1, with TRBD1 matching 7 bases. The CDR3 has 13 amino acids. Looked up from germline, CDR1 is SQVTM and CDR2 is ANQGSEA. J was trimmed by 6 bases and V by 3 bases; bases with no gene match: 7. CDR3 DNA sequence: TGCAGCGTTGAGATCGACAGGGCCCCTGAAGCTTTCTTT. It translates to CSVEIDRAPEAFF.

The CDR3 DNA is TGTGCTAGTGGACCGATCCCTGGGGAGGGTCCGGCTGAGCAGTTCTTC. Its translation is CASGPIPGEGPAEQFF. The chain carries TRBV12-5 and TRBJ2-1; 7 bases match TRBD2. Germline CDR1 reads LGHNT; CDR2 reads FRNRAP. The CDR3 sequence is 16 residues long. J lost 9 bases, V lost 6 bases, and 17 bases had no gene match.

The chain has TRBV2 and TRBJ1-1; weak D call: TRBD1 (5 bases). CDR1 and CDR2 from the germline V gene are SNHLY and FYNNEI. The CDR3 extends over 14 amino acids. Trimming stripped 7 bases from V and 6 bases from J, with 18 bases between. The CDR3 sequence: CASNLGGGWAEAFF. The CDR3 nucleotides are TGTGCCAGCAATCTCGGGGGTGGGTGGGCTGAAGCTTTCTTT.

This chain joins TRBV7-3 and TRBJ1-2; perhaps TRBD1 as D (5 bases). The CDR3 runs 16 residues. Germline loops: CDR1 SGHTA, CDR2 FQGTGA. V was trimmed by 3 bases and J by 4 bases, leaving 18 bases between them. The CDR3: CASSFYPPGGGYGYTF. CDR3 nucleotides: TGTGCCAGCAGCTTTTACCCTCCGGGGGGAGGCTATGGCTACACCTTC.

The V call is TRBV12-5, the J call TRBJ1-2, with TRBD1 matching 9 bases. CDR3 length equals 16 residues. CDR1 is LGHNT, CDR2 FRNRAP, per germline. V shed 2 bases and J 8 bases; nucleotides not matched to a gene: 12. As DNA, the CDR3 is TGTGCTAGTGGTTTGATACTAGGACAGGGGTTGGACGGCTACACCTTC. Translation: CASGLILGQGLDGYTF. Full variable domain (rest looked up from reference TRBV12-5 and TRBJ1-2): DARVTQTPRHKVTEMGQEVTMRCQPILGHNTVFWYRQTMMQGLELLAYFRNRAPLDDSGMPKDRFSAEMPDATLATLKIQPSEPRDSAVYFCASGLILGQGLDGYTFGSGTRLTVV.